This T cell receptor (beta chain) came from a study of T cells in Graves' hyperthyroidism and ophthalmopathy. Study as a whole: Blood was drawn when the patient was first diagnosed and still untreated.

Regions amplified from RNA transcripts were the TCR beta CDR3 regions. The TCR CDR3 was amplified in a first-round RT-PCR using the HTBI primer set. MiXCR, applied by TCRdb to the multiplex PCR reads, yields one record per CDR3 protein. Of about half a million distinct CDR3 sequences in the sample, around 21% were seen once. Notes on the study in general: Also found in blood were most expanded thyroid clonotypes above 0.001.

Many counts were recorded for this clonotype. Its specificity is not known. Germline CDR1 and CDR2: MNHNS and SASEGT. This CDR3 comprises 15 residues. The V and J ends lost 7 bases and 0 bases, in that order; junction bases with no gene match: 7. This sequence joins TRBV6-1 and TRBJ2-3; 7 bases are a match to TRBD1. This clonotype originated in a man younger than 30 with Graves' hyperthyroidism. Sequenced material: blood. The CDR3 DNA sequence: TGTGCCAGCACGTCATCAGGGGGAAGCACAGATACGCAGTATTTT. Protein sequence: CASTSSGGSTDTQYF.